These 32 T cell receptor beta chains share one sample of origin, sequenced in a study of CD8+ T cells in alopecia areata. As the sequencing template, cDNA was produced by extracting RNA and reverse transcribing it. Produced via immunoSEQ multiplex PCR; TCRdb's table is partial and in-frame only. The table shows 90,000 to 120,000 clones, with almost 60% occurring only once. Material for sequencing was CD8+ T cells sorted from blood. These receptors all stem from a human donor in good health.

Here the CDR3 reads CASSVQGNEQFF. CDR3 nucleotide sequence: TGTGCCAGCAGCGTACAAGGCAATGAGCAGTTCTTC. J is TRBJ2-1 and V is TRBV13; D gene uncertain. The CDR3 extends over 12 amino acids. Germline V gives CDR1 PRHDT, CDR2 FYEKMQ (reference sequence). V was shortened by 5 bases and J by 6 bases, with 8 bases between the two germline ends.

The chain employs TRBV7-6 and TRBJ2-7; 9 bases align to TRBD1. CDR3 size: 15 residues. Trimming at V came to 1 base and at J to 2 bases, leaving 3 bases not matched to a gene. The germline V gene has CDR1 SGHVS and CDR2 FNYEAQ. The CDR3 DNA reads as TGTGCCAGCAGCTTAGGGGGACAGGGCACCTACGAGCAGTACTTC. Residues: CASSLGGQGTYEQYF. The full variable domain, its missing parts supplied by reference TRBV7-6 and TRBJ2-7, is GAGVSQSPRYKVTKRGQDVALRCDPISGHVSLYWYRQALGQGPEFLTYFNYEAQQDKSGLPNDRFSAERPEGSISTLTIQRTEQRDSAMYRCASSLGGQGTYEQYFGPGTRLTVT.

By frequency in the sample, this clone is medium-sized (0.01 to 0.1%). The J gene is TRBJ1-4, the V gene TRBV9; TRBD1 is a possible D gene (5 bases). The length of the CDR3 is 14 residues. V lost 4 bases to trimming and J lost 4 bases, with 11 bases between them. Germline values: CDR1 SGDLS, CDR2 YYNGEE. CDR3 nucleotides: TGTGCCAGCAGCCAGACAGCGGGTAATGAAAAACTGTTTTTT. It is translated as CASSQTAGNEKLFF.

This clone has more than one count but fewer than ten. The J gene is TRBJ2-5, the V gene TRBV4-1; 7 bases align to TRBD1. Germline CDR1 reads MGHRA; CDR2 reads YSYEKL. The CDR3 covers 15 residues. J was trimmed by 1 base and V by 1 base; bases with no gene match: 3. CDR3 sequence: CASSQVGTVQETQYF. For the CDR3, the DNA is TGCGCCAGCAGCCAAGTGGGGACAGTCCAAGAGACCCAGTACTTC.

CDR3 DNA sequence: TGTGCCAGCAGTTTAACACCAGGGGCCTGGTCAGTGGAGCAGTACTTC. As protein: CASSLTPGAWSVEQYF. The chain is built from TRBV28 and TRBJ2-7, with a possible D match to TRBD1 (6 bases). CDR1 MDHEN and CDR2 SYDVKM come from the germline V gene. The CDR3 contains 16 residues. Trimming took off 2 bases at V and 7 bases at J, with 21 bases between the two ends.

This chain uses TRBV29-1 with TRBJ1-1, with D maybe TRBD1 (6 bases). The CDR3 length is 13 residues. Trimming took 6 bases from V and 0 from J, leaving 11 bases between them. Germline lookup yields CDR1 SQVTM and CDR2 ANQGSEA. The CDR3 here is CSVARGLNTEAFF. The DNA of the CDR3 is TGCAGCGTCGCGAGGGGGTTGAACACTGAAGCTTTCTTT.

This clone turned up a few times. The chain combines TRBV6-1 with TRBJ2-5, with 12 bases that match TRBD2. V gave up 8 bases and J gave up 4 bases; unmatched junction bases: 8. The CDR3 is 15 amino acids. Germline V lookup: CDR1 MNHNS, CDR2 SASEGT. The CDR3 spells CASEKTSGGGETQYF. CDR3 bases: TGTGCCAGCGAGAAGACTAGCGGGGGCGGAGAGACCCAGTACTTC.

The genes are TRBV4-1 and TRBJ2-1; D unclear. Trimming removed 2 bases from V and 9 bases from J, with 11 bases in between. The CDR3 covers 13 residues. Germline CDR1 is MGHRA and CDR2 is YSYEKL. The CDR3, as DNA: TGCGCCAGCAGCCAACTGGGGTCGGGTGAGCAGTTCTTC. Protein: CASSQLGSGEQFF.

The chain couples TRBV27 to TRBJ1-1; no clear D. The germline V gene has CDR1 MNHEY and CDR2 SMNVEV (reference sequence). V gave up 4 bases and J gave up 2 bases, with 8 bases separating them. The CDR3 runs 13 residues. The CDR3 spells CASSSDFNTEAFF. DNA of the CDR3: TGTGCCAGCAGTTCCGACTTCAACACTGAAGCTTTCTTT.

This clone was seen a handful of times. The CDR3 sequence is CASSRGQDQPQHF. In DNA, the CDR3 is TGTGCCAGCAGCAGGGGACAGGATCAGCCCCAGCATTTT. V and J are TRBV2 and TRBJ1-5; TRBD1 aligns across 8 bases. V was clipped by 6 bases and J by 5 bases; unmatched bases: 3. Looked up from germline, CDR1 is SNHLY and CDR2 is FYNNEI. The CDR3 is 13 residues long.

The rearrangement joins TRBV6-6 to TRBJ2-7; D perhaps matches TRBD1 (6 bases). V was clipped by 7 bases and J by 4 bases, with 14 bases between them. The CDR3 totals 13 residues. Germline loops: CDR1 MNHNY, CDR2 SVGAGI (reference sequence). CDR3 residues: CASTFQGTYEQYF. The DNA of the CDR3 is TGTGCCAGCACTTTTCAGGGGACGTACGAGCAGTACTTC.

The rearrangement links TRBV4-1 to TRBJ1-1; D is ambiguous. V gave up 1 base and J gave up 0 bases, with 9 bases separating them. Germline V gives CDR1 MGHRA, CDR2 YSYEKL. The CDR3 length is 15 residues. The CDR3 reads CASSQGPGMNTEAFF. CDR3 coding DNA: TGCGCCAGCAGCCAAGGGCCGGGGATGAACACTGAAGCTTTCTTT.

This clone was observed a handful of times. The rearrangement uses TRBV29-1 and TRBJ2-2, with D maybe TRBD1 (5 bases). The V gene lost 5 bases and the J gene lost 0 bases, with 13 bases spanning the gap. The CDR3 length is 15 residues. Looked up from germline, CDR1 is SQVTM and CDR2 is ANQGSEA. CDR3 nucleotide sequence: TGCAGCGTTTCGACAGACTTTCCGAACACCGGGGAGCTGTTTTTT. Its translation: CSVSTDFPNTGELFF.

This clone was seen a few times. The chain combines TRBV29-1 with TRBJ2-2, with a possible D match to TRBD1 (5 bases). This CDR3 has 13 residues. Between the trimmed V and J ends, which lost 7 bases and 0 bases, there was a span of 9 bases. The germline V gene has CDR1 SQVTM and CDR2 ANQGSEA. Written as DNA, the CDR3 is TGCAGCGGACAGTCCGCGAACACCGGGGAGCTGTTTTTT. It encodes CSGQSANTGELFF.

The rearrangement links TRBV19 to TRBJ1-1; 11 bases agree with TRBD1. The trim removed 6 bases at V and 5 bases at J, leaving 2 bases unmatched. This CDR3 has 13 amino acids. CDR1 and CDR2 from the germline V gene are LNHDA and SQIVND (reference sequence). The CDR3 sequence is CASSGQGATEAFF. The CDR3 DNA is TGTGCCAGTAGCGGACAGGGGGCGACTGAAGCTTTCTTT.

The genes are TRBV15 and TRBJ2-7; TRBD1 might be the D (6 bases). Germline V CDR1 and CDR2: LNHNV, YYDKDF (reference sequence). The CDR3 is 15 residues long. V dropped 3 bases and J dropped 2 bases, with 14 bases sitting between them. CDR3 in amino acids: CATSSIRDNPYEQYF. In DNA, the CDR3 is TGTGCCACCAGCAGCATCCGGGACAACCCCTACGAGCAGTACTTC.

The V call is TRBV5-1, the J call TRBJ1-1; maybe TRBD1 (5 bases). Deletions cut 0 bases from V and 1 base from J, with 13 bases between. The CDR3 totals 16 residues. Per the germline V gene, CDR1 is SGHRS and CDR2 is YFSETQ. CDR3 protein: CASSLARPGRNTEAFF. CDR3 DNA sequence: TGCGCCAGCAGCTTGGCCAGGCCAGGGAGGAACACTGAAGCTTTCTTT.

This chain joins TRBV2 and TRBJ2-3; D is unresolved. Deletions cut 0 bases from V and 0 bases from J, with 4 bases between. The CDR3 length is 14 residues. Germline assignment: CDR1 SNHLY and CDR2 FYNNEI. The CDR3 reads CASSEAGSTDTQYF. The CDR3 DNA follows: TGTGCCAGCAGTGAAGCAGGTAGCACAGATACGCAGTATTTT.

The chain has TRBV18 and TRBJ2-5; D unresolved. Trimming stripped 7 bases from V and 3 bases from J, with 18 bases between. The CDR3 consists of 15 residues. Germline V gene lookup returns CDR1 KGHSH and CDR2 LQKENI. CDR3 sequence (DNA): TGTGCCAGCTATCCGGTGGGTGGCTTAGAAGAGACCCAGTACTTC. It specifies CASYPVGGLEETQYF.

The rearrangement links TRBV5-1 to TRBJ1-5; D gene unclear. The CDR3 loop spans 15 amino acids. The V gene's germline CDR1 is SGHRS and CDR2 YFSETQ. The V end was cut by 1 base, the J end by 6 bases, with 14 bases between. The CDR3 DNA sequence: TGCGCCAGCAGCTTGAGTGGGAGCGGGGTTCAGCCCCAGCATTTT. Translated: CASSLSGSGVQPQHF.

The chain links TRBV7-2 to TRBJ2-5; 10 bases map to TRBD2. CDR1 is SGHTA and CDR2 is FQGNSA in the germline V gene. The CDR3 consists of 18 residues. The junction had 13 bases not matched to a gene; V was cut back by 0 bases and J by 6 bases. CDR3 in amino acids: CASSLALRQRGGRQTQYF. The CDR3 nucleotides read TGTGCCAGCAGCTTAGCGCTAAGGCAGCGGGGGGGCCGACAGACCCAGTACTTC.

This chain connects TRBV7-8 to TRBJ2-1; D not certain. V gave up 5 bases and J gave up 0 bases, with 8 bases separating them. The CDR3 runs to 14 residues. CDR1 is SGHVS and CDR2 is FQNEAQ in the germline V gene. DNA of the CDR3: TGTGCCAGCAGCATCGAAAGCTCCTACAATGAGCAGTTCTTC. Amino acids: CASSIESSYNEQFF.

This sequence joins TRBV29-1 and TRBJ1-4, with 7 bases identical to TRBD1. Germline CDR1 and CDR2: SQVTM and ANQGSEA. The CDR3 extends over 13 amino acids. After removal of 0 bases from V and 5 bases from J, the junction contained 0 bases not matched to a gene. The CDR3 here is CSVEDRGNEKLFF. As DNA, the CDR3 is TGCAGCGTTGAAGACAGGGGGAATGAAAAACTGTTTTTT.

The chain uses TRBV5-6 and TRBJ1-6, with TRBD1 identical over 9 bases. Germline values: CDR1 SGHDT, CDR2 YYEEEE. The CDR3 sequence is 15 residues long. V lost 4 bases and J lost 7; bases outside the gene matches: 6. The CDR3 DNA follows: TGTGCCAGCAGCATAGGGACAGGGAACAATTCACCCCTCCACTTT. The encoded protein is CASSIGTGNNSPLHF.

The sample holds a few counts of this clone. The CDR3 is CSVERWRGVFYNEQFF. CDR3 nucleotides: TGCAGCGTGGAGAGGTGGCGGGGGGTCTTCTACAATGAGCAGTTCTTC. The chain links TRBV29-1 to TRBJ2-1, with TRBD2 matching over 8 bases. Germline CDR1 and CDR2: SQVTM and ANQGSEA. The V segment lost 6 bases and the J segment 3 bases; nucleotides outside the gene matches: 13. The CDR3 has 16 residues.

The count of this clone is one. The CDR3 protein is CASSYGAGTQYF. The CDR3 DNA is TGTGCCAGCAGCTATGGAGCGGGTACGCAGTATTTT. V and J are TRBV5-6 and TRBJ2-3; D possibly corresponds to TRBD2 (6 bases). CDR1 is SGHDT and CDR2 is YYEEEE in the germline V gene. This CDR3 comprises 12 residues. V was clipped by 3 bases and J by 8 bases, with 10 bases between them. Drawing the rest from reference TRBV5-6 and TRBJ2-3, the complete variable domain is DAGVTQSPTHLIKTRGQQVTLRCSPKSGHDTVSWYQQALGQGPQFIFQYYEEEERQRGNFPDRFSGHQFPNYSSELNVNALLLGDSALYLCASSYGAGTQYFGPGTRLTVL.

J is TRBJ2-3 and V is TRBV5-6, with 9 bases aligning to TRBD2. The CDR3 length is 15 residues. Germline assignment: CDR1 SGHDT and CDR2 YYEEEE. Germline trimming cut 0 bases from V and 1 base from J; bases unmatched to any gene: 0. The CDR3, as DNA: TGTGCCAGCAGCTTGGGGACTAGCGGCACAGATACGCAGTATTTT. The encoded protein is CASSLGTSGTDTQYF.

The chain is built from TRBV19 and TRBJ1-2; 9 bases match TRBD1. V lost 3 bases to trimming and J lost 4 bases; unmatched junction nucleotides: 3. From germline, CDR1 is LNHDA and CDR2 SQIVND (reference sequence). This CDR3 region has 14 residues. CDR3 sequence: CASSMATGGYGYTF. CDR3 DNA: TGTGCCAGTAGTATGGCGACAGGGGGCTATGGCTACACCTTC.

This clone was seen only a few times. The gene calls are TRBV23-1 and TRBJ2-6, with a weak D call TRBD1 (5 bases). TRBV23-1 carries the ORF label, with uncertain function. The length of the CDR3 is 17 residues. V was clipped by 6 bases and J by 0 bases, with 15 bases between them. CDR3 nucleotide sequence: TGCGCCAGCAGCGCAGGGAAACTGAGCTCTGGGGCCAACGTCCTGACTTTC. This codes for CASSAGKLSSGANVLTF.

This chain links TRBV13 with TRBJ1-4; 7 nucleotides align to TRBD1. Germline V gene data show CDR1 as PRHDT and CDR2 as FYEKMQ (reference sequence). Trimming removed 2 bases from V and 3 bases from J; junction bases left unmatched: 0. CDR3 size: 14 residues. The CDR3 loop reads CASSLQGANEKLFF. DNA of the CDR3: TGTGCCAGCAGCTTACAGGGGGCTAATGAAAAACTGTTTTTT.

This clone was picked up one time. This chain links TRBV5-1 with TRBJ1-1, with 7 positions matching TRBD1. The CDR3 is 14 amino acids. CDR1 is SGHRS and CDR2 is YFSETQ in the germline V gene. The V segment lost 4 bases and the J segment 1 base; nucleotides outside the gene matches: 4. The CDR3 is CASSPAGGNTEAFF. For the CDR3, the DNA is TGCGCCAGCAGCCCGGCAGGGGGGAACACTGAAGCTTTCTTT.

The chain recombines TRBV2 with TRBJ2-3, with 10 bases identical to TRBD2. Per germline, CDR1 SNHLY and CDR2 FYNNEI. The CDR3 length is 19 residues. J gave up 2 bases and V 1 base, and 12 bases lay outside the gene matches. The CDR3 is CASSEGGSGGRGITDTQYF. As DNA, the CDR3 is TGTGCCAGCAGTGAAGGTGGTAGCGGGGGGCGGGGAATCACAGATACGCAGTATTTT.